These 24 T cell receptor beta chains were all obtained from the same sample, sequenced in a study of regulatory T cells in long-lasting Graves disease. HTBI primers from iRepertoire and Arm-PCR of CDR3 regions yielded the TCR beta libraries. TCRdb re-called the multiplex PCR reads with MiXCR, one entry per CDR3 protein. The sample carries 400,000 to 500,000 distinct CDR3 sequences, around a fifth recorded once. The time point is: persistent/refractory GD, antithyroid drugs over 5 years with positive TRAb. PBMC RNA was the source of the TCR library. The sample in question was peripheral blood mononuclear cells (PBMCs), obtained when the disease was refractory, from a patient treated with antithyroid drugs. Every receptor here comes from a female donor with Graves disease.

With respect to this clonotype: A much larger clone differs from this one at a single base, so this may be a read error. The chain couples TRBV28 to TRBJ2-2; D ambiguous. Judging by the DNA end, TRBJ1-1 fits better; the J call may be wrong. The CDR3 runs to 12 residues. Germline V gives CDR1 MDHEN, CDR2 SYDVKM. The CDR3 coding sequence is TGTGCCAGCGGTAACTACGAGGTGCGAGCTTTCTTT. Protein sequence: CASGNYEVRAFF.

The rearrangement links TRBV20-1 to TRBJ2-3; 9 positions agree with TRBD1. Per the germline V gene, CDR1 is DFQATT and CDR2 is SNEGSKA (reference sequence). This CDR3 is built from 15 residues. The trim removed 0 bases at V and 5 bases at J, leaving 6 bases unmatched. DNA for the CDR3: TGCAGTGCTAGAGATCAGGACAGGGGAGGAGATACGCAGTATTTT. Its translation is CSARDQDRGGDTQYF.

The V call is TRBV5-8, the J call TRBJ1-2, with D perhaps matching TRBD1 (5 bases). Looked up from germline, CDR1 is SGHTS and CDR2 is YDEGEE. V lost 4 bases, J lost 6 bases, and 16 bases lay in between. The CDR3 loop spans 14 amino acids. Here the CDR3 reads CASSPPTGDHGYTF. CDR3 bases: TGTGCCAGCAGCCCGCCAACAGGAGACCATGGCTACACCTTC. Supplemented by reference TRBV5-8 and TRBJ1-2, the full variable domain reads EAGVTQSPTHLIKTRGQQATLRCSPISGHTSVYWYQQALGLGLQFLLWYDEGEERNRGNFPPRFSGRQFPNYSSELNVNALELEDSALYLCASSPPTGDHGYTFGSGTRLTVV.

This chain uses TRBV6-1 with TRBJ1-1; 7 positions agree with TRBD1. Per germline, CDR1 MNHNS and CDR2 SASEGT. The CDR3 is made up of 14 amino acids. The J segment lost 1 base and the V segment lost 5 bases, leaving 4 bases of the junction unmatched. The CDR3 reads CASSIPGGNTEAFF. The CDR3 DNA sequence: TGTGCCAGCAGTATTCCAGGGGGGAACACTGAAGCTTTCTTT.

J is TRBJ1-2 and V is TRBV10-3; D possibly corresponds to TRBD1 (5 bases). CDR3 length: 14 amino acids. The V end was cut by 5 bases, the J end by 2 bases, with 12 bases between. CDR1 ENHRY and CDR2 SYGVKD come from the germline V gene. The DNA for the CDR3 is TGTGCCATCAGTTCAGGGACGGGAAACTATGGCTACACCTTC. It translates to CAISSGTGNYGYTF.

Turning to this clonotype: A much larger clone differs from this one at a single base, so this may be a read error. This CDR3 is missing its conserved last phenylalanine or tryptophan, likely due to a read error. The CDR3 nucleotides are TGCAGCGTTGAAAGGTACGAGCAGTACCTC. This codes for CSVERYEQYL. The V gene is TRBV29-1, the J gene TRBJ2-7; D is ambiguous. The CDR3 totals 10 residues. CDR1 and CDR2 (germline): SQVTM, ANQGSEA. The V gene lost 2 bases and the J gene lost 4 bases, with 3 bases spanning the gap.

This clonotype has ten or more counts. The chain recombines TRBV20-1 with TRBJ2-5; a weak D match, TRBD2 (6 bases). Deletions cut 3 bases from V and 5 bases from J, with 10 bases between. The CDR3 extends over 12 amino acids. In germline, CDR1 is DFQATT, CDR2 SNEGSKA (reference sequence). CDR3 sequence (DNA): TGCAGTGCTAGTCGGGGGAGGGAGACCCAGTACTTC. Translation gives CSASRGRETQYF.

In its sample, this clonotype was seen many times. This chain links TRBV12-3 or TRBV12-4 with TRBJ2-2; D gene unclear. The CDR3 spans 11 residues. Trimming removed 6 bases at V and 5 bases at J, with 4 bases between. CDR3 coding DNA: TGTGCCAGCAGCCAGACCGGGGAGCTGTTTTTT. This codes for CASSQTGELFF.

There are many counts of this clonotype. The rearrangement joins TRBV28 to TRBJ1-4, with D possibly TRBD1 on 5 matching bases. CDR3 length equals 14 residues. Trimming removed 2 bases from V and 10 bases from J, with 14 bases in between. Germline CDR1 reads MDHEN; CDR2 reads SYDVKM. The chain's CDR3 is CASSLGGPGRKLFF. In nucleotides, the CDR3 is TGTGCCAGCAGTTTAGGTGGTCCAGGGCGAAAACTGTTTTTT. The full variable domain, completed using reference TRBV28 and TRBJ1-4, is DVKVTQSSRYLVKRTGEKVFLECVQDMDHENMFWYRQDPGLGLRLIYFSYDVKMKEKGDIPEGYSVSREKKERFSLILESASTNQTSMYLCASSLGGPGRKLFFGSGTQLSVL.

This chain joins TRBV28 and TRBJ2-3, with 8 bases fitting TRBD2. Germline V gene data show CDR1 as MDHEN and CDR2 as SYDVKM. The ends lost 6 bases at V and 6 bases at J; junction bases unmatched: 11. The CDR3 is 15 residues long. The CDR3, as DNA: TGTGCCAGCAGGGCCGGGACTAGGCGAACGGATACGCAGTATTTT. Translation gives CASRAGTRRTDTQYF.

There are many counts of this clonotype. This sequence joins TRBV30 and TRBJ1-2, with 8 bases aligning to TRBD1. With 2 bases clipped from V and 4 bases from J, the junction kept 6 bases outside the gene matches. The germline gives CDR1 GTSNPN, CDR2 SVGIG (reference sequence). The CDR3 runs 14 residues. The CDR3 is CAWSPDRGSYGYTF. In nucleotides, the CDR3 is TGTGCCTGGAGTCCCGACAGGGGCAGCTATGGCTACACCTTC.

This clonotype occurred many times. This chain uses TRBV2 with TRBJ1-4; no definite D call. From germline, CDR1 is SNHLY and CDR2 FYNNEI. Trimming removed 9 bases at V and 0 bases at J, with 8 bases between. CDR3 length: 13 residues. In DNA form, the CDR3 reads TGTGCCAGTCACTTTACAACTAATGAAAAACTGTTTTTT. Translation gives CASHFTTNEKLFF. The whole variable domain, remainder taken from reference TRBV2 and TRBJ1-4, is EPEVTQTPSHQVTQMGQEVILRCVPISNHLYFYWYRQILGQKVEFLVSFYNNEISEKSEIFDDQFSVERPDGSNFTLKIRSTKLEDSAMYFCASHFTTNEKLFFGSGTQLSVL.

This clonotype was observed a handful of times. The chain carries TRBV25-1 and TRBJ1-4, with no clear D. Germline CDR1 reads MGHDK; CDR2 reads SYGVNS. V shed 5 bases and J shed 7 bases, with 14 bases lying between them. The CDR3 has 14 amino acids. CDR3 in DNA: TGTGCCAGCAGTCTCCGGGCCCCAACTGAAAAACTGTTTTTT. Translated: CASSLRAPTEKLFF.

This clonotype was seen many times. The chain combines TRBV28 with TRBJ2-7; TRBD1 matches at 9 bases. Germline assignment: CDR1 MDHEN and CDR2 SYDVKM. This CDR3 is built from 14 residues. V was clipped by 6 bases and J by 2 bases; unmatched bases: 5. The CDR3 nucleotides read TGTGCCAGCAGCTCTAGGACAGGGGCCTACGAGCAGTACTTC. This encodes CASSSRTGAYEQYF.

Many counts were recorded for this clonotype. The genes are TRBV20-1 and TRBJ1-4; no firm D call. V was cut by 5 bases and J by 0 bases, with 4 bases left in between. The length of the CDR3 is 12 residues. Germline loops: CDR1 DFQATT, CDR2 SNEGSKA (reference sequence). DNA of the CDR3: TGCAGTGCTTCTGCAACTAATGAAAAACTGTTTTTT. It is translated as CSASATNEKLFF.

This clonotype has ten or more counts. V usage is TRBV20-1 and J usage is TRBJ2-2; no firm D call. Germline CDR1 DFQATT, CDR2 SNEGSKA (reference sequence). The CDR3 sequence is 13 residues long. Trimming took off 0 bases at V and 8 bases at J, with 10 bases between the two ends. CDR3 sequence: CSARDRTSGELFF. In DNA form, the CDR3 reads TGCAGTGCTAGAGATCGGACCTCGGGGGAGCTGTTTTTT.

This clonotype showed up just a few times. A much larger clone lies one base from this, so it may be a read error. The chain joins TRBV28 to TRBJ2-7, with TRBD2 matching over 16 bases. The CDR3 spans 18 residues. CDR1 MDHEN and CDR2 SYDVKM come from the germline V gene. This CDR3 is CAGSSPGLAGGPFYEQYF. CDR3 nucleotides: TGTGCCGGCAGTTCCCCGGGACTAGCGGGAGGGCCATTCTACGAGCAGTACTTC.

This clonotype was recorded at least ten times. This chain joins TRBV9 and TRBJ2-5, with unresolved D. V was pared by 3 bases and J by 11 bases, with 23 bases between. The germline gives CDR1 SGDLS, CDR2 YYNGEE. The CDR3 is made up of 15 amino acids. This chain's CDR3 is CASSAFDSPDVGQYF. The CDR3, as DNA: TGTGCCAGCAGCGCGTTCGACTCCCCCGACGTTGGTCAGTACTTC.

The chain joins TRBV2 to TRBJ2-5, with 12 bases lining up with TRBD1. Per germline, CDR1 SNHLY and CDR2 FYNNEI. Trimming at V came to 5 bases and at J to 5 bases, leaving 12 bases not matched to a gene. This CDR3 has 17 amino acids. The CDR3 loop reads CASSPEGGTGGVETQYF. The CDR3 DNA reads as TGTGCCAGCAGTCCGGAAGGTGGGACAGGGGGCGTTGAGACCCAGTACTTC.

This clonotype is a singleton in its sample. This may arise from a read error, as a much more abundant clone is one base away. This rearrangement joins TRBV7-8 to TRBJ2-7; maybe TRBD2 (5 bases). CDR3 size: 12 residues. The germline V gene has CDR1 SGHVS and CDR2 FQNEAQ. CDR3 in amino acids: CVSSAGLGEQYF. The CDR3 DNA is TGTGTCAGCAGCGCAGGACTGGGCGAGCAGTACTTC.

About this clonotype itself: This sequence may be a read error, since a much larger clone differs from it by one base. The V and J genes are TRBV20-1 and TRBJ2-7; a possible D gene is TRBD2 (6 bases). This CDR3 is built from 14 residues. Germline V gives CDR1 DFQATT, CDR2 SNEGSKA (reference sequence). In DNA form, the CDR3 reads TGCAATGCTAGAGATCTGGAGGGAATCTACGAGCAGTACTTC. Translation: CNARDLEGIYEQYF.

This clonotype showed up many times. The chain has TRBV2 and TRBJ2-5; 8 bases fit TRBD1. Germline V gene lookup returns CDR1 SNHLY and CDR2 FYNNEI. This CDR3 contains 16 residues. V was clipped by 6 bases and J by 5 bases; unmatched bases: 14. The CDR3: CASSFRTGRSVETQYF. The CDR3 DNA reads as TGTGCCAGCAGCTTCCGGACAGGGCGGTCGGTGGAGACCCAGTACTTC.

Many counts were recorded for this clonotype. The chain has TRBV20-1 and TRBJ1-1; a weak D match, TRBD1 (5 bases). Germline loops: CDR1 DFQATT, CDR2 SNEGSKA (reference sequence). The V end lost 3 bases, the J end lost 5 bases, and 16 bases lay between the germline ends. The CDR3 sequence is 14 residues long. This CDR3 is CSASSWRGRTEAFF. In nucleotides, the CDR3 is TGCAGTGCTAGTTCCTGGAGGGGTCGGACTGAAGCTTTCTTT.

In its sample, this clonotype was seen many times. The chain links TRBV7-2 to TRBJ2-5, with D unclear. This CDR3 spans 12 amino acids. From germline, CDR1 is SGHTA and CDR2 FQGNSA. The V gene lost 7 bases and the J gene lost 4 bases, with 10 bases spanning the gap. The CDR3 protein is CASNLATETQYF. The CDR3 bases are TGTGCCAGCAATTTAGCAACAGAGACCCAGTACTTC.